This T cell receptor (beta chain) comes out of a study of T cell responses to AZD1222 COVID-19 vaccine (TCRdb year 2021). A note on the overall study: Because spike-specific TCR depth and breadth did not differ between the two schedules, AZD1222 recipients who got a second dose at roughly 4 weeks were pooled with those who got a second dose at roughly 12 weeks. TCR sequencing was performed for 230 to 250 trial participants, of whom around 200 were given two doses of AZD1222 and around 25 were given two doses of MenACWY control vaccine. Trial participants were enrolled by age into 18-55, 56-69 and 70-plus year subgroups, with roughly 150, 30 and 60 TCR-sequenced participants respectively. Points the paper makes about the study in general: In the small 56-69-year group, the increase in depth fell short of significance, most likely because of low power. After two AZD1222 doses, spike-specific TCR breadth and depth were significantly higher than at day 0 and than in MenACWY recipients. Nearly half of unique spike-specific TCRs reportedly recognized epitopes outside regions mutated in the B.1.351 and B.1.1.7 variants. Participants were mostly white British and included more females than males, and it was suggested by the authors that clonal diversity may have been underestimated. Because no day 14 peak-response samples were available, repertoires were characterized only after the peak T cell response. The whole spike protein was spanned by vaccine-associated CD4 TCRs, and dominant responses were seen in regions 160-218 and 743-854. Only five to seven AZD1222 recipients were SARS-CoV-2 seropositive at baseline, limiting conclusions about previously exposed vaccinees.

The CDR3 regions of human TCRbeta chains were analyzed by immunosequencing. The original pipeline was this. Repertoire TCRs were matched against a reference library of SARS-CoV-2-specific TCRs generated with the MIRA antigen-specificity platform. Breadth was defined as the fraction of unique TCRs that were SARS-CoV-2-associated, and depth was defined as the fraction of total T cells that were SARS-CoV-2-associated. Using the MIRA data, every spike-specific TCR was mapped to the spike region that the TCR reacted to and assigned to either a CD4 or a CD8 class. Log10-transformed breadth and depth values were compared by one-way ANOVA with Sidak's multiple comparisons tests. Sourced from immuneACCESS, this table was stored by TCRdb with only in-frame sequences that have V and J called. A share of the clones is absent; for the studies checked, an unresolved V gene accounts for under half, and the remainder has no known explanation. V and J calls and clone size are as listed in that table; D and trimming were resolved from the DNA. A total of some 130,000 clones appear in this sample, roughly 93% of them only once. About 0.86% of the sample goes to the ten largest clones.

About this clone: Its antigen is still unknown. Per-nucleotide qualities are absent, and no much larger clonotype sits a single base away.

The intended sense of this specimen's time point label: baseline before first vaccination. Samples from vaccinated people were obtained from the UK trials COV001 and COV002, which included a single-blind randomized controlled phase 2/3 trial of AZD1222 (ChAdOx1 nCoV-19) in healthy adults. Trial participant PBMC samples were collected at day 0 and day 28 after the second dose for TCRbeta chain sequencing. The sequenced sample was peripheral blood, obtained on day 0 of AZD1222 vaccination. This sequence originates from an adult in good health.

The DNA reads TGTGCCAGCAGCTTAACTACAGGGTTGGGTATAGACTACACCTTC. It encodes CASSLTTGLGIDYTF. The sequence is built from TRBV7-8 and TRBJ1-2; D gene: possibly TRBD1, on 6 matching bases. The CDR3 covers 15 residues, taking in both the cysteine and the phenylalanine. The entry retains the CDR3 DNA only, 45 bases that are in frame from base 1. In the germline V gene, CDR1 corresponds to SGHVS and CDR2 to FQNEAQ. The junction carries 20 bases between V and J, which are trimmed by 2 bases and 10 bases respectively.